This T cell receptor beta chain was recovered during a study of T cells after yellow fever vaccination. The study's findings and limits: Within FACS-sorted repertoires, abundant clonotypes contaminating from the bulk population could be present.

The CDR3 consists of 13 residues. Trimming took off 1 base at V and 6 bases at J, with 13 bases between the two ends. From germline, CDR1 is DFQATT and CDR2 SNEGSKA (reference sequence). Comment on this clonotype: Its antigen is unknown.

TCRdb recomputed calls from the 5' RACE reads with MiXCR, one row per CDR3 protein. The sample records around 610,000 distinct CDR3 sequences, less than 15% being singletons. The sequences come from PBMCs, collected on the day of the yellow fever booster vaccination. This receptor was identified in a young man who received the YFV17D yellow fever vaccine. V gene TRBV20-1 combines with J gene TRBJ2-7; D is unresolved. The CDR3 nucleotides are TGCAGTGCTAGAGTATTGAGTGCCGGCGAGCAGTACTTC. The encoded protein is CSARVLSAGEQYF.